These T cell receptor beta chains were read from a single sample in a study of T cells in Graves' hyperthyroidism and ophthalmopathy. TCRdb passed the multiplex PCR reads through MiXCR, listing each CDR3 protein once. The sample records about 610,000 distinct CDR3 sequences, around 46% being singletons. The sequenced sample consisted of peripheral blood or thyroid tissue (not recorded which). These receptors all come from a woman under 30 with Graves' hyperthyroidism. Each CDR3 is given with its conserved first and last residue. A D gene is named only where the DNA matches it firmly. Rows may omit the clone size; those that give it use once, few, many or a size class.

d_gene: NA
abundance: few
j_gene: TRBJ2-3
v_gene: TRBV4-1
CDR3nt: TGTGCCAGCAGCCAGGGAGGTACGCAGTATTTT
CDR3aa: CASSQGGTQYF

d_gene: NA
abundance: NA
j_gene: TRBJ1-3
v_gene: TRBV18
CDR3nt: TGTGCCAGCTCACAAGACAGAAGCTCTGGAAACACCATATATTTT
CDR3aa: CASSQDRSSGNTIYF

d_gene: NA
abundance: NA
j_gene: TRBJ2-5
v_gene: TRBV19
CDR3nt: TGTGCCAGTAGTACCTATCGGGACACCCAGTACTTC
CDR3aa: CASSTYRDTQYF

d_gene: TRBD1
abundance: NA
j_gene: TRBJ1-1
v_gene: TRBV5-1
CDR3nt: TGCGCCAGCAGCCCAGGACAGGGGTACAACACTGAAGCTTTCTTT
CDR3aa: CASSPGQGYNTEAFF

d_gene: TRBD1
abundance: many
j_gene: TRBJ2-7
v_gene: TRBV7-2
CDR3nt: TGTGCCAGCAGCGGACAGGGGGCGCACGAGCAGTACTTC
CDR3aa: CASSGQGAHEQYF

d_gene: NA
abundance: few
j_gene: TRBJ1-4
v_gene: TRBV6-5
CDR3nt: TGTGCCAGCAAGTCTGGAGAGGGTTCCGAGATCGAAAAACTGTTTTTT
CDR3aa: CASKSGEGSEIEKLFF

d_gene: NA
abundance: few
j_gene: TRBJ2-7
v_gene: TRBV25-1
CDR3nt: TGTGCCAGCAGTGAATGGGCAGGAGGCTTTTACGAGCAGTACTTC
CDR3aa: CASSEWAGGFYEQYF

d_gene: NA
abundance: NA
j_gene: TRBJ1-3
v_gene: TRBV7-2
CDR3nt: TGTGCCAGCGGGGGACCCACCTTCACCATATATTTT
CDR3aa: CASGGPTFTIYF

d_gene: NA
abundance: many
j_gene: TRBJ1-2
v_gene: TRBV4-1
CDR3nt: TGCGCCAGCAGCCAAGGTACAGGGTTCTCCTATGGCTACACCTTC
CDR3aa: CASSQGTGFSYGYTF

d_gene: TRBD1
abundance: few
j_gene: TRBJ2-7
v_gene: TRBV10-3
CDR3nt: TGTGCCATCAGTGGGGACAGGGGGTACGAGCAGTACTTC
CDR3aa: CAISGDRGYEQYF

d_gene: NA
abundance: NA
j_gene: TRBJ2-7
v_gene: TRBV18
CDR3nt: TGTGCCAGCTCACCACCTACACCTCTCTCCGATTTCGAGCAGTACTTC
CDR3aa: CASSPPTPLSDFEQYF

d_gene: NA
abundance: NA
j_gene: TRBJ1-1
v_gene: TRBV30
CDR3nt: TGTGCCTGGAGTGGGGGTGTACCTCGATTCTACACTGAAGCTTTCTTT
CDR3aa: CAWSGGVPRFYTEAFF